This T cell receptor (beta chain) was observed in a study of cytomegalovirus exposure and HLA in healthy donors. Donors had nominal health at sampling but likely had unrecorded immune exposures. This PCR relied on a set of 60 Vbeta primers and 13 Jbeta primers. In the original workflow: An analysis that came later counted around 80 million unique TCR beta chains, around 10 million shared. Assay: immunoSEQ multiplex PCR; the TCRdb copy retains only in-frame clones and omits some. V, J and clone size are taken as reported in that table, and D and trimming were inferred from the DNA itself. In the table there are 100,000 or so clones, 65% to 75% of which are singletons. This clonotype was sampled from a middle-aged man in good health and CMV-seropositive. What was sequenced was PBMCs.

This CDR3 is CATKTGGNIQYF. The CDR3 DNA reads TGTGCCACCAAGACGGGTGGAAACATTCAGTACTTC. V is TRBV28 and J is TRBJ2-4, with D uncertain. The germline gives CDR1 MDHEN, CDR2 SYDVKM. CDR3 length: 12 amino acids. V was clipped by 10 bases and J by 6 bases, with 13 bases between them.